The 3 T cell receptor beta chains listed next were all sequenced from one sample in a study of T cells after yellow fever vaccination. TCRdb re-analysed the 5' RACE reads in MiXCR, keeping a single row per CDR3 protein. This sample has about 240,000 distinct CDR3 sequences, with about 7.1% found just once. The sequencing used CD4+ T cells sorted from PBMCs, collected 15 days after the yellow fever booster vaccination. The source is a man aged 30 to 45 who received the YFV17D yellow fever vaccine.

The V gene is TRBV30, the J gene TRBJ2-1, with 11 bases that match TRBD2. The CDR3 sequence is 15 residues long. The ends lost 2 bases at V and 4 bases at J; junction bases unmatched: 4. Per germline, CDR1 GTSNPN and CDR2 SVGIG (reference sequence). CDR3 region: CAWSLSSGRYNEQFF. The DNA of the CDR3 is TGTGCCTGGAGTTTATCTAGCGGGAGGTACAATGAGCAGTTCTTC.

CDR3 protein: CASSFQGVEGTDTQYF. For the CDR3, the DNA is TGTGCCAGCAGTTTCCAGGGAGTCGAGGGCACAGATACGCAGTATTTT. The J gene is TRBJ2-3, the V gene TRBV12-3 or TRBV12-4, with D perhaps being TRBD1 or TRBD2 (5 bases each). The CDR3 is 16 amino acids. Deletions cut 3 bases from V and 1 base from J, with 14 bases between.

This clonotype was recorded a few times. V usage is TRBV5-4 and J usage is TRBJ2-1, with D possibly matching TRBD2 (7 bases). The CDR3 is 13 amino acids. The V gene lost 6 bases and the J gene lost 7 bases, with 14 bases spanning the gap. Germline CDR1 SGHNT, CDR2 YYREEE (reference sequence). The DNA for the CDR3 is TGTGCCAGCACCTCGGGGGGCGAAAATGAGCAGTTCTTC. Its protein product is CASTSGGENEQFF.